The source of this TCR beta chain is a study of early stage breast cancer tumors. Each sample had two DNA replicates, around 0.45 ug blood or roughly 1.4 ug tissue. The table came from immunoSEQ multiplex PCR; TCRdb's copy has only in-frame clones and leaves some out. The data show around 9,000 clones, 60% to 80% seen once. Germline V CDR1 and CDR2: MNHNS, SASEGT. V was clipped by 6 bases and J by 3 bases, with 17 bases between them. The CDR3 covers 15 residues. Regarding the study as a whole: Commonly generated sequences made up most enriched TCRB sequences shared between patients.

Concerning this clone itself: Its antigen is undetermined.

Sequencing was carried out using normal breast tissue next to the tumor. The rearrangement joins TRBV6-1 to TRBJ1-2, with D unresolved. This TCR was sampled from a person aged 55 to 75 with breast cancer. CDR3 in DNA: TGTGCCAGCAGCCATGGGAGGCGATCGGACTATGGCTACACCTTC. This gives the protein CASSHGRRSDYGYTF.